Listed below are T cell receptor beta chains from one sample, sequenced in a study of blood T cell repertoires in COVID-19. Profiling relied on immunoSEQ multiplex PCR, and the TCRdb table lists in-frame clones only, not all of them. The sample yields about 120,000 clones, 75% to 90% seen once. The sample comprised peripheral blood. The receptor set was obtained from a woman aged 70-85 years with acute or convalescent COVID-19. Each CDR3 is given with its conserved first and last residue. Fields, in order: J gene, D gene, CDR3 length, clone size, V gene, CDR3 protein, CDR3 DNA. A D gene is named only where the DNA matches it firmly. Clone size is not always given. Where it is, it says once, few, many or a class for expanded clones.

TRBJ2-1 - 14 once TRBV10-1 CASSGQSSYNEQFF TGCGCCAGCAGTGGACAGAGCTCCTACAATGAGCAGTTCTTC
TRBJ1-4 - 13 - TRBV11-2 CASRIGPNEKLFF TGTGCCAGCAGAATTGGCCCGAATGAAAAACTGTTTTTT
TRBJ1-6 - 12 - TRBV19 CASNRENSPLHF TGTGCCAGTAACAGGGAGAATTCACCCCTCCACTTT
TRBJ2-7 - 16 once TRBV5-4 CASSYAGRTNPYEQYF TGTGCCAGCAGCTACGCGGGGCGCACCAATCCTTACGAGCAGTACTTC
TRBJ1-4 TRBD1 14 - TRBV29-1 CSAQWTGGGEKLFF TGCAGCGCTCAATGGACAGGGGGCGGTGAAAAACTGTTTTTT
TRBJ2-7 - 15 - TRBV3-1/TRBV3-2 CASSQEWGTDYEQYF TGTGCCAGCAGCCAAGAATGGGGGACTGACTACGAGCAGTACTTC
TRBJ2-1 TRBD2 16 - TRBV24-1 CATSDFGAGGIYEQFF TGTGCCACCAGTGATTTTGGAGCGGGGGGGATTTATGAGCAGTTCTTC
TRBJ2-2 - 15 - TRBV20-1 CSASNRERVTGELFF TGCAGTGCGAGTAACAGGGAACGTGTCACCGGGGAGCTGTTTTTT
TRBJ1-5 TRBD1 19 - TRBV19 CASSIEGQGEVWSNQPQHF TGTGCCAGTAGTATAGAGGGGCAGGGGGAGGTCTGGAGCAATCAGCCCCAGCATTTT
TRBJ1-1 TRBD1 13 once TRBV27 CASSPQGVSEAFF TGTGCCAGCAGTCCACAGGGGGTCTCTGAAGCTTTCTTT
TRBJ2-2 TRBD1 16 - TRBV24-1 CATGSPGTANTGELFF TGTGCCACCGGCTCCCCCGGGACAGCGAACACCGGGGAGCTGTTTTTT
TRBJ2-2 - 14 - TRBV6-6 CASSYGRITGELFF TGTGCCAGCAGTTACGGCCGAATTACCGGGGAGCTGTTTTTT
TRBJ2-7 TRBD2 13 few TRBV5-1 CASKPGGGYEQYF TGCGCCAGCAAACCGGGCGGGGGTTACGAGCAGTACTTC
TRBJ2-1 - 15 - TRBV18 CASSPTDSSYNEQFF TGTGCCAGCTCACCCACGGACAGCTCCTACAATGAGCAGTTCTTC
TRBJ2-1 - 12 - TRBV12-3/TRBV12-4 CATRRTYNEQFF TGTGCCACGAGGAGGACCTACAATGAGCAGTTCTTC
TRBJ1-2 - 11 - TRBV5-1 CASRENYGYTF TGCGCCAGCAGGGAGAACTATGGCTACACCTTC
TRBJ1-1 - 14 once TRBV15 CATSSLHRDFEAFF TGTGCCACCAGCAGCCTTCACCGGGACTTTGAAGCTTTCTTT
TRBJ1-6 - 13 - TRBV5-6 CASSGYRDSPLHF TGTGCCAGCAGCGGATACAGGGACTCACCCCTCCACTTT